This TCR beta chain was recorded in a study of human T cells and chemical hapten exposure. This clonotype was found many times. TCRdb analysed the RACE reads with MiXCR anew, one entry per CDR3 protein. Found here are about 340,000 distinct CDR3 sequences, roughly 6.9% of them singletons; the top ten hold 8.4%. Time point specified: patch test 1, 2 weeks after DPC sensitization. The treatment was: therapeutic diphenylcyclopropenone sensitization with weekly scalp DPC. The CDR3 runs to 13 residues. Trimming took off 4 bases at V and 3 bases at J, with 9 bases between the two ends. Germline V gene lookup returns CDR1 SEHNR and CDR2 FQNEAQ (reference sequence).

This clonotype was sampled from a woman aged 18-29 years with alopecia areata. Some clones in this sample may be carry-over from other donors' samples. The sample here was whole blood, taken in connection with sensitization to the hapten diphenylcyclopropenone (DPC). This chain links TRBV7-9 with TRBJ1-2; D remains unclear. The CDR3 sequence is CASSSESHYGYTF. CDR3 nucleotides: TGTGCCAGCAGCTCTGAGAGTCACTATGGCTACACCTTC.